Each of the 19 T cell receptor beta chains below was sequenced from the same sample in a study of blood T cell repertoires in COVID-19. TCRdb's copy holds only in-frame clones and misses some; the assay was immunoSEQ multiplex PCR. The table lists over 200,000 clones, around 84% of them singletons. Sequenced sample: PBMCs or T cells enriched from blood (not recorded which). Receptor source: a young man who had recovered from COVID-19.

This clone showed up just once. The gene calls are TRBV5-6 and TRBJ2-6, with 8 bases aligning to TRBD1. J was trimmed by 0 bases and V by 0 bases; bases with no gene match: 5. Germline assignment: CDR1 SGHDT and CDR2 YYEEEE. The CDR3 is 18 residues long. CDR3 coding DNA: TGTGCCAGCAGCTTGGTTTTTGGACAGGGCTCTGGGGCCAACGTCCTGACTTTC. Protein product: CASSLVFGQGSGANVLTF.

This chain links TRBV14 with TRBJ1-1; D may be TRBD1 (6 bases). Germline CDR1 SGHDN, CDR2 FVKESK. The CDR3 sequence is 12 residues long. Trimming cost V 5 bases and J 6 bases, with 10 bases left between them. The DNA for the CDR3 is TGTGCCAGCAGCGTGACAGGCGCTGAAGCTTTCTTT. The encoded protein is CASSVTGAEAFF.

The gene calls are TRBV10-2 and TRBJ2-5; TRBD1 might be the D (5 bases). Germline CDR1 reads WSHSY; CDR2 reads SAAADI. CDR3 length: 13 amino acids. V lost 6 bases, J lost 3 bases, and 11 bases lay in between. The chain's CDR3 is CASRGRGEETQYF. The CDR3, as DNA: TGCGCCAGCAGAGGAAGGGGCGAAGAGACCCAGTACTTC.

In its sample, this clone was seen a few times. The V and J genes are TRBV6-5 and TRBJ2-7; 8 bases are a match to TRBD1. Per germline, CDR1 MNHEY and CDR2 SVGAGI. V lost 7 bases to trimming and J lost 3 bases; unmatched junction nucleotides: 11. CDR3 length equals 15 residues. CDR3 in amino acids: CASTALAGGSYEQYF. CDR3 sequence (DNA): TGTGCCAGCACTGCCTTGGCAGGGGGCAGCTACGAGCAGTACTTC.

The V gene is TRBV5-1, the J gene TRBJ2-3, with 12 bases that match TRBD2. J was trimmed by 3 bases and V by 4 bases; bases with no gene match: 6. Germline values: CDR1 SGHRS, CDR2 YFSETQ. The CDR3 runs 16 residues. CDR3 DNA: TGCGCCAGCAGCCCCCTAGCGGGGGGGCAGACAGATACGCAGTATTTT. Protein: CASSPLAGGQTDTQYF.

The chain uses TRBV2 and TRBJ2-1; 10 bases fit TRBD2. The germline V gene encodes CDR1 SNHLY and CDR2 FYNNEI. The CDR3 has 15 residues. V shed 7 bases, J shed 3 bases, and the junction held 6 bases outside the gene matches. The CDR3 reads CASMWIAGGYNEQFF. In DNA form, the CDR3 reads TGTGCCAGCATGTGGATAGCGGGGGGCTACAATGAGCAGTTCTTC.

This clone is a singleton in its sample. The chain joins TRBV5-1 to TRBJ2-5; the match to TRBD1 covers 7 bases. Germline V lookup: CDR1 SGHRS, CDR2 YFSETQ. V dropped 4 bases and J dropped 4; count of bases not matched to a gene: 13. CDR3 length: 16 amino acids. This CDR3 reads CASSAGAGTELETQYF. CDR3 sequence (DNA): TGCGCCAGCAGCGCCGGCGCCGGGACAGAATTAGAGACCCAGTACTTC.

This clone turned up a few times. This chain connects TRBV11-2 to TRBJ2-7; TRBD2 matches 7 bases. This CDR3 has 17 residues. Unmatched junction bases numbered 11, after V lost 0 bases and J lost 3 bases. Germline-derived CDR1 and CDR2 are SGHAT and FQNNGV. The chain's CDR3 is CASSLERGFGGFYEQYF. DNA of the CDR3: TGTGCCAGCAGCTTAGAACGGGGGTTCGGGGGGTTCTACGAGCAGTACTTC.

This chain joins TRBV5-4 and TRBJ2-1; D gene ambiguous. Germline V gives CDR1 SGHNT, CDR2 YYREEE (reference sequence). CDR3 size: 15 residues. Trimming left V 1 base short and J 0 bases short, with 8 bases between. The CDR3 sequence is CASSLFAGSYNEQFF. CDR3 coding DNA: TGTGCCAGCAGCTTGTTCGCAGGCTCCTACAATGAGCAGTTCTTC. The entire variable domain, with the rest obtained from reference TRBV5-4 and TRBJ2-1, is as follows: ETGVTQSPTHLIKTRGQQVTLRCSSQSGHNTVSWYQQALGQGPQFIFQYYREEENGRGNFPPRFSGLQFPNYSSELNVNALELDDSALYLCASSLFAGSYNEQFFGPGTRLTVL.

J is TRBJ2-1 and V is TRBV24-1, with 16 bases lining up with TRBD2. This CDR3 is built from 19 residues. J lost 5 bases, V lost 2 bases, and 8 bases had no gene match. Germline assignment: CDR1 KGHDR and CDR2 SFDVKD. The DNA for the CDR3 is TGTGCCACCAGTGATTCGGGACTAGCGGGAGGGGGAAAACACAATGAGCAGTTCTTC. This translates into CATSDSGLAGGGKHNEQFF.

This clone appeared a few times. This rearrangement joins TRBV4-2 to TRBJ1-5; a possible D gene is TRBD1 (5 bases). The CDR3 is made up of 14 amino acids. Germline CDR1 and CDR2: LGHNA and YNFKEQ. V was pared by 0 bases and J by 5 bases, with 8 bases between. The CDR3 DNA follows: TGTGCCAGCAGCCAAGAGGGAGGGGATCAGCCCCAGCATTTT. Amino acid sequence: CASSQEGGDQPQHF.

The chain employs TRBV11-3 and TRBJ1-2; TRBD1 matches 12 bases. This CDR3 has 15 residues. Germline V gene lookup returns CDR1 SGHNT and CDR2 YENEEA. V lost 5 bases and J lost 4; bases outside the gene matches: 5. As DNA, the CDR3 is TGTGCCAGCAGCCGGGGACAGGGGGCTGGCTATGGCTACACCTTC. Encoded protein: CASSRGQGAGYGYTF.

The V gene is TRBV30, the J gene TRBJ1-5, with a tentative D call TRBD1 (5 bases). The V and J ends lost 0 bases and 1 base respectively, with 19 bases between them. The CDR3 consists of 18 residues. Germline CDR1 reads GTSNPN; CDR2 reads SVGIG (reference sequence). Written as DNA, the CDR3 is TGTGCCTGGAGTGTACTCGGGGCGGGAGTAGGAAGCAATCAGCCCCAGCATTTT. This encodes CAWSVLGAGVGSNQPQHF.

The rearrangement joins TRBV5-1 to TRBJ1-2, with D possibly matching TRBD1 (5 bases). The CDR3 runs to 15 residues. Germline V lookup: CDR1 SGHRS, CDR2 YFSETQ. With 1 base removed from V and 2 bases from J, the gap between germline ends came to 12 bases. CDR3 region: CASSLRAGYNYGYTF. DNA for the CDR3: TGCGCCAGCAGCTTGCGGGCAGGGTACAACTATGGCTACACCTTC.

The chain employs TRBV4-1 and TRBJ2-7, with 12 bases matching TRBD2. This CDR3 is 15 amino acids long. After removal of 4 bases from V and 1 base from J, the junction contained 2 bases not matched to a gene. From germline, CDR1 is MGHRA and CDR2 YSYEKL. The CDR3: CASSRGLAGSYEQYF. In nucleotides, the CDR3 is TGCGCCAGCAGCCGCGGACTAGCGGGGTCCTACGAGCAGTACTTC.

V usage is TRBV2 and J usage is TRBJ1-5, with D possibly matching TRBD1 (6 bases). Germline assignment: CDR1 SNHLY and CDR2 FYNNEI. The V gene lost 6 bases and the J gene lost 1 base, with 13 bases spanning the gap. This CDR3 is built from 15 residues. The CDR3 protein is CASSYRASSNQPQHF. DNA of the CDR3: TGTGCCAGCAGCTACAGGGCTTCCAGCAATCAGCCCCAGCATTTT.

The CDR3 DNA reads TGTGCCAGCAGCCACTTCGAGGGTACGCAGTATTTT. Translating gives CASSHFEGTQYF. The chain links TRBV14 to TRBJ2-3, with D perhaps matching TRBD2 (5 bases). The length of the CDR3 is 12 residues. V was shortened by 3 bases and J by 8 bases, with 9 bases between the two germline ends. In germline, CDR1 is SGHDN, CDR2 FVKESK.

This chain uses TRBV20-1 with TRBJ1-2; D is unclear. The V gene lost 3 bases and the J gene lost 10 bases, with 12 bases spanning the gap. The CDR3 runs 11 residues. The germline V gene encodes CDR1 DFQATT and CDR2 SNEGSKA (reference sequence). The CDR3, as DNA: TGCAGTGCTAGTCGTCCCAGCGACTACACCTTC. Its translation: CSASRPSDYTF.

At least ten counts were recorded for this clone. The CDR3 protein is CASSFSAGERRKGAINTEAFF. In DNA, the CDR3 is TGTGCCAGCAGCTTTTCCGCTGGCGAGAGGAGAAAGGGGGCTATTAACACTGAAGCTTTCTTT. The J gene is TRBJ1-1, the V gene TRBV7-8, with 7 bases that match TRBD1. The V gene end was trimmed by 3 bases and the J gene end by 2 bases; junction bases not matched to a gene: 24. The CDR3 contains 21 residues. The germline CDR1 and CDR2 sequences are SGHVS and FQNEAQ.